This is a list of T cell receptor beta chains from one sample in a study of cytotoxic CD8 clonotypes in ibrutinib-treated CLL. The assay was immunoSEQ multiplex PCR, and TCRdb's table has in-frame clones only and misses some. This sample has around 310,000 clones; 70% to 80% occur once, and the top ten carry more than 6%. The source was PBMCs, collected before ibrutinib treatment. These receptors came from a human donor with chronic lymphocytic leukemia. Each CDR3 is given with its conserved first and last residue. A D gene is named only where the DNA matches it firmly. Size tells how often a clone was seen (once, few, many) or the class of an expanded clone, and some rows leave it out.

size: -
D: TRBD1
J: TRBJ2-7
V: TRBV15
CDR3: CATSSERQGVREQYF
DNA: TGTGCCACCAGCAGCGAAAGACAGGGGGTGAGGGAGCAGTACTTC

size: -
D: -
J: TRBJ1-2
V: TRBV6-5
CDR3: CASSRTGDGGYGYTF
DNA: TGTGCCAGCAGCCGAACGGGGGACGGGGGCTATGGCTACACCTTC

size: -
D: TRBD1
J: TRBJ2-3
V: TRBV13
CDR3: CASTNSGQDTDTQYF
DNA: TGTGCCAGCACCAATTCGGGACAGGACACAGATACGCAGTATTTT

size: -
D: -
J: TRBJ1-3
V: TRBV15
CDR3: CATSPSAISGNTIYF
DNA: TGTGCCACCAGCCCGAGTGCCATCTCTGGAAACACCATATATTTT

size: few
D: -
J: TRBJ2-7
V: TRBV5-4
CDR3: CASSTRQGLYEQYF
DNA: TGTGCCAGCAGTACTCGACAGGGACTATACGAGCAGTACTTC

size: -
D: TRBD1
J: TRBJ1-2
V: TRBV29-1
CDR3: CSVGTGGKLYGYTF
DNA: TGCAGCGTCGGGACAGGGGGCAAACTTTATGGCTACACCTTC

size: -
D: TRBD1
J: TRBJ1-1
V: TRBV28
CDR3: CASSLSPGTGGVTEAFF
DNA: TGTGCCAGCAGTTTATCCCCCGGGACAGGGGGTGTCACTGAAGCTTTCTTT

size: few
D: -
J: TRBJ2-5
V: TRBV5-1
CDR3: CASSLLAKEEETQYF
DNA: TGCGCCAGCAGCTTGTTAGCCAAGGAGGAAGAGACCCAGTACTTC

size: few
D: -
J: TRBJ2-7
V: TRBV11-2
CDR3: CASSSDGHSYEQYF
DNA: TGTGCCAGCAGCTCCGACGGGCACTCCTACGAGCAGTACTTC

size: -
D: -
J: TRBJ1-1
V: TRBV28
CDR3: CASSQRGTEAFF
DNA: TGTGCCAGCAGTCAAAGGGGCACTGAAGCTTTCTTT

size: once
D: -
J: TRBJ1-2
V: TRBV7-2
CDR3: CASSLDSNYGYTF
DNA: TGTGCCAGCAGCTTAGACAGTAACTATGGCTACACCTTC

size: once
D: -
J: TRBJ1-5
V: TRBV30
CDR3: CAWSDGGGLAPQHF
DNA: TGTGCCTGGAGTGACGGGGGGGGCTTAGCGCCCCAGCATTTT

size: -
D: TRBD2
J: TRBJ2-2
V: TRBV4-3
CDR3: CASSQDQLAGDTGELFF
DNA: TGCGCCAGCAGCCAAGACCAACTAGCGGGAGATACCGGGGAGCTGTTTTTT

size: -
D: TRBD1
J: TRBJ2-3
V: TRBV19
CDR3: CASSIGGGLTDTQYF
DNA: TGTGCCAGTAGTATAGGAGGGGGCCTCACAGATACGCAGTATTTT